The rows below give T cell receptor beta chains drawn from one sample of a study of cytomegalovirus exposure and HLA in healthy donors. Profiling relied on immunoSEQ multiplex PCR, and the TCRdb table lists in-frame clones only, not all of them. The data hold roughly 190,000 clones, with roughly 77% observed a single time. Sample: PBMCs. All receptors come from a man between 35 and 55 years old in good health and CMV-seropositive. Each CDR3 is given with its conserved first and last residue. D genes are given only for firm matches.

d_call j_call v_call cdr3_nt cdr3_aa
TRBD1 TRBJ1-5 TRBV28 TGTGCCAGCAGTTCCCGGGACAGGACCAATCAGCCCCAGCATTTT CASSSRDRTNQPQHF
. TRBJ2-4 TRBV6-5 TGTGCCAGCAGTTTGGGGGCGAGTGAAAACATTCAGTACTTC CASSLGASENIQYF
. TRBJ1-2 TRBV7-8 TGTGCCAGCAGTCCCTCCTTTGTGGGGCTCTATGGCTACACCTTC CASSPSFVGLYGYTF
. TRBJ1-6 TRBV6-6 TGTGCCACCTCTAATAATTCACCCCTCCACTTT CATSNNSPLHF
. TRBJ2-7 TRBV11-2 TGTGCCAGCAGCTTAGGTTCCCGCGGCCTAGAGCAGTACTTC CASSLGSRGLEQYF
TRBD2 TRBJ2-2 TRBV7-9 TGTGCCAGCAGCACTGGACTAGCGGGCACCGGGGAGCTGTTTTTT CASSTGLAGTGELFF
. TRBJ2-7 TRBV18 TGTGCCAGCTCCACCGGGAGCCGGAATTACGAGCAGTACTTC CASSTGSRNYEQYF
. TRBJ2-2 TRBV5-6 TGTGCCAGCAGCCTCTCTAATGAGGTAACCGGGGAGCTGTTTTTT CASSLSNEVTGELFF
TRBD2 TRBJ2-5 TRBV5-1 TGCGCCAGCAGCTTAGGACTAGCGGGGGGAGAGACCCAGTACTTC CASSLGLAGGETQYF
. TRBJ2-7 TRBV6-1 TGTGCCAGCCAGGGGGGTTTCTCCTACGAGCAGTACTTC CASQGGFSYEQYF